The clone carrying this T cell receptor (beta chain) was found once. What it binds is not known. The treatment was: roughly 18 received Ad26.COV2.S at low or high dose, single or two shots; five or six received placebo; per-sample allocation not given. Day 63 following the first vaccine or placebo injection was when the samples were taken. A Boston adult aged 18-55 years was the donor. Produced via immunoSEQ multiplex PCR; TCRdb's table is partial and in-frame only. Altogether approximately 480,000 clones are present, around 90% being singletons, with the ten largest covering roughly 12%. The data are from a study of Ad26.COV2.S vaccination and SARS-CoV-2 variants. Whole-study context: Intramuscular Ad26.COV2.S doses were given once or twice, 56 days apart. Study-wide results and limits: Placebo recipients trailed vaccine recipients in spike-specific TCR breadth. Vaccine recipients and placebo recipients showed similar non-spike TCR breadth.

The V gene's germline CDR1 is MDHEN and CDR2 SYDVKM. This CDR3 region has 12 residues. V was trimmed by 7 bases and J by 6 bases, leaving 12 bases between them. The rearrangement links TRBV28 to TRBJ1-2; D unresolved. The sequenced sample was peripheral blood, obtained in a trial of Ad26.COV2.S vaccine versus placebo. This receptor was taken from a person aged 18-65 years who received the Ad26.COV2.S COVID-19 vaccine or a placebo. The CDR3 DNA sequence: TGTGCCAGCACCCGAGGAGTGGATGGCTACACCTTC. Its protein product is CASTRGVDGYTF.